Sequencing of this TCR beta chain was carried out in a study of shared clonotypes between healthy human individuals. Study-wide results and caveats: Generation probabilities were higher for clonotypes shared across all four sorted-subset donors than for unshared ones.

Measured with immunoSEQ multiplex PCR; TCRdb has only the in-frame clones, and not every one. The sample lists about 1,900,000 clones; roughly 94% were seen once. About this clone: As yet, its antigen is unknown.

Terminally differentiated effector memory CD45RA+ cells were excluded from the naive CD8 cells, which were CD45RO-negative and positively selected for CCR7. The receptor was isolated from a man aged 18 to 29 in good health. The sample comprised naive CD8+ T cells sorted from blood.

CDR3 sequence reads: CASSLYAGLAGGPHEQFF. CDR3 sequence (DNA): TGCGCCAGCAGCTTGTACGCCGGACTAGCGGGGGGGCCCCATGAGCAGTTCTTC. The chain has TRBV4-1 and TRBJ2-1; 15 bases match TRBD2. The V segment lost 5 bases and the J segment 8 bases; nucleotides outside the gene matches: 13. CDR3 length equals 18 residues. CDR1 is MGHRA, CDR2 YSYEKL, per germline.